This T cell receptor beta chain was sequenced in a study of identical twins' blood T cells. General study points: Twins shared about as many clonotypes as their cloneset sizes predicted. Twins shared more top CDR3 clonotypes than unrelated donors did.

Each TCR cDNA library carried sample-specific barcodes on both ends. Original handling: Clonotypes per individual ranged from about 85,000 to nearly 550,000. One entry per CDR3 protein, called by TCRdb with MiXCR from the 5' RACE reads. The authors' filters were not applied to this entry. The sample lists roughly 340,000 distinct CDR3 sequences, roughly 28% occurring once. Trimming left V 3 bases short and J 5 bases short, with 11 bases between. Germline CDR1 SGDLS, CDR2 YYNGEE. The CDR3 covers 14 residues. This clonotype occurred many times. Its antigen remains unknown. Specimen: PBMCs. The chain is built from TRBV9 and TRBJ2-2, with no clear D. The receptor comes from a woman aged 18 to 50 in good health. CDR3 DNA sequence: TGTGCCAGCAGCGCCCACCCTAGTACCGGGGAGCTGTTTTTT. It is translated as CASSAHPSTGELFF.